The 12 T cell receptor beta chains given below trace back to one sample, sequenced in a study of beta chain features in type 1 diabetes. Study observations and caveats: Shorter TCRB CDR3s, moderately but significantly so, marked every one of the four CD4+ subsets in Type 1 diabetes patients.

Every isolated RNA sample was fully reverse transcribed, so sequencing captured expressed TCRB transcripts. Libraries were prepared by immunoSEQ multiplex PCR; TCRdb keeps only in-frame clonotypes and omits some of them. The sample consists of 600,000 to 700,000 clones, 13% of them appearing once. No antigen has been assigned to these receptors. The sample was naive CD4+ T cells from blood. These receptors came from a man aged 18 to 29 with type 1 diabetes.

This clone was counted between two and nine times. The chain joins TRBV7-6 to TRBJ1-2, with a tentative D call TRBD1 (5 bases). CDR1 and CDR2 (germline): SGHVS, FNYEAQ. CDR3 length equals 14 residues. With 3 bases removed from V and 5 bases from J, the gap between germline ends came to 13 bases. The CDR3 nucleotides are TGTGCCAGCAGCTTCGCCGGGACTGAATATGGCTACACCTTC. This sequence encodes CASSFAGTEYGYTF. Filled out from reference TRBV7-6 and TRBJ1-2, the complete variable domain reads GAGVSQSPRYKVTKRGQDVALRCDPISGHVSLYWYRQALGQGPEFLTYFNYEAQQDKSGLPNDRFSAERPEGSISTLTIQRTEQRDSAMYRCASSFAGTEYGYTFGSGTRLTVV.

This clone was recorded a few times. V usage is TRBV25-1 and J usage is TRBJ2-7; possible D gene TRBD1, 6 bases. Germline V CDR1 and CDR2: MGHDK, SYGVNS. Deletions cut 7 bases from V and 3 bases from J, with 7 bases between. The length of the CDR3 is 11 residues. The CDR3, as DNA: TGTGCCAGCATCAGGGGCTACGAGCAGTACTTC. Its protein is CASIRGYEQYF.

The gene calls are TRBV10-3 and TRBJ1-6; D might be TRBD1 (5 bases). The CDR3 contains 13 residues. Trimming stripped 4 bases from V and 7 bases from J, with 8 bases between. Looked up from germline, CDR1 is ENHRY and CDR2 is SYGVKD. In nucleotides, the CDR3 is TGTGCCATCAGTGGGAGACAGAATTCACCCCTCCACTTT. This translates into CAISGRQNSPLHF.

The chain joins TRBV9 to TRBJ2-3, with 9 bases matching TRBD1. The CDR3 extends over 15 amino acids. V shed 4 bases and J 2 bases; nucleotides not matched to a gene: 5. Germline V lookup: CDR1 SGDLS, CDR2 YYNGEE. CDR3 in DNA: TGTGCCAGCAGCACTAGGACAGGGGCCACAGATACGCAGTATTTT. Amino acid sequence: CASSTRTGATDTQYF.

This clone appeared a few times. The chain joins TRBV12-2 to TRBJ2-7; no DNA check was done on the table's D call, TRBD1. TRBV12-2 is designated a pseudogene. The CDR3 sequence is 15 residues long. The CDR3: CASRSRKLGTLEQYF. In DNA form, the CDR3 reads TGTGCAAGTCGCTCCCGAAAGCTCGGGACACTTGAGCAGTACTTC.

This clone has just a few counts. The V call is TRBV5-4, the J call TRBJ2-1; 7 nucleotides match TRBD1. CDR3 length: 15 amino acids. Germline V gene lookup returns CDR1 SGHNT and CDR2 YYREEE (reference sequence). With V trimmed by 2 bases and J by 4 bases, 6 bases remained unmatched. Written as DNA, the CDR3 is TGTGCCAGCAGCTTTCCGGGACAGCCGTACAATGAGCAGTTCTTC. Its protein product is CASSFPGQPYNEQFF.

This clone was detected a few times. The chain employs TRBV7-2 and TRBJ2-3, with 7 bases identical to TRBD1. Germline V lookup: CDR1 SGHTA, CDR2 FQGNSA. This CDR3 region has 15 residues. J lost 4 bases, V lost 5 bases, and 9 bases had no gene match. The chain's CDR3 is CASSGSTGWADTQYF. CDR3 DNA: TGTGCCAGCAGCGGATCGACAGGGTGGGCAGATACGCAGTATTTT.

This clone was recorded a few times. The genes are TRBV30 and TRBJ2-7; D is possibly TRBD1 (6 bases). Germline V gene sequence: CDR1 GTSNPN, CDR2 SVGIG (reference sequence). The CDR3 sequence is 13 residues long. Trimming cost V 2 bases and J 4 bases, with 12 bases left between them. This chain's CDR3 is CAWSFRQGYEQYF. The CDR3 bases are TGTGCCTGGAGTTTCCGGCAGGGGTACGAGCAGTACTTC.

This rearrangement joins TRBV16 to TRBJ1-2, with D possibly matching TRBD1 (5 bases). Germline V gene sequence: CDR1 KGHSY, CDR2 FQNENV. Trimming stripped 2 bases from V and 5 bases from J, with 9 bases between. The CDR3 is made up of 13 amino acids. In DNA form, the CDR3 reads TGTGCCAGCAGCCAACGAGCAGGGTATGGCTACACCTTC. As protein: CASSQRAGYGYTF.

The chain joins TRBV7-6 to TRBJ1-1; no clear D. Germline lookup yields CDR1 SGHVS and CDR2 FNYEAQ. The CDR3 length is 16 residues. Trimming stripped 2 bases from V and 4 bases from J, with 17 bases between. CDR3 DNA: TGTGCCAGCAGCTTAAACGGCCGGCAATCGGGCACTGAAGCTTTCTTT. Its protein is CASSLNGRQSGTEAFF. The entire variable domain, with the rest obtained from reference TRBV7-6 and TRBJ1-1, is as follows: GAGVSQSPRYKVTKRGQDVALRCDPISGHVSLYWYRQALGQGPEFLTYFNYEAQQDKSGLPNDRFSAERPEGSISTLTIQRTEQRDSAMYRCASSLNGRQSGTEAFFGQGTRLTVV.

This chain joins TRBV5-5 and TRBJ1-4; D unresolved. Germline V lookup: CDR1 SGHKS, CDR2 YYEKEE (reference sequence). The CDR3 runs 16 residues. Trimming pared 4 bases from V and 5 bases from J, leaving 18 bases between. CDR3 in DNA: TGTGCCAGCAGCGTTGGCCGTGGGGTAAAGAATGAAAAACTGTTTTTT. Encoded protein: CASSVGRGVKNEKLFF.

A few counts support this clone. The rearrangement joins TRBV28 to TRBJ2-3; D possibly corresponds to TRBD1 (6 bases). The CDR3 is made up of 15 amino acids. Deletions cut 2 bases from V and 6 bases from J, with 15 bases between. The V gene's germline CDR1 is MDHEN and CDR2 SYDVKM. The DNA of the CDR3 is TGTGCCAGCAGTTTAATCCAGGGGATGGGGGATACGCAGTATTTT. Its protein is CASSLIQGMGDTQYF.